What follows is one T cell receptor beta chain and its context. Authors' data handling: Nucleated cell number was recorded as an estimate derived from reference gene primer amplification. Measured with immunoSEQ multiplex PCR; TCRdb has only the in-frame clones, and not every one. V, J and clone size are taken as reported in that table, and D and trimming were inferred from the DNA itself. The sample consists of about 90,000 clones, around four fifths of them appearing once. This specimen belongs to a study of blood T cell repertoires in COVID-19. Study-level information: The United States, Italy and Spain provided the acute and convalescent COVID-19 samples. Sources were T cells, B-cell-depleted T cells, or PBMCs; the material itself was cDNA or gDNA.

The TCR was taken from a woman aged 70-85 years with active or convalescent COVID-19. Sample: peripheral blood.

In DNA, the CDR3 is TGTGCCAGCAGCTTAGAGCCAGGGGGCGAGTATGGCTACACCTTC. It is translated as CASSLEPGGEYGYTF. The chain uses TRBV13 and TRBJ1-2, with TRBD1 identical over 8 bases. This CDR3 contains 15 residues. After removal of 1 base from V and 5 bases from J, the junction contained 6 bases not matched to a gene. Germline loops: CDR1 PRHDT, CDR2 FYEKMQ (reference sequence).